This is a list of T cell receptor beta chains from one sample in a study of blood T cell repertoires in COVID-19. Generated by immunoSEQ multiplex PCR, the TCRdb table keeps only in-frame clones and is missing some. The data contain roughly 300,000 clones, approximately 84% of them singletons. The sequencing input was PBMCs or T cells enriched from blood (not recorded which). Receptor source: a woman aged 18-30 years who had recovered from COVID-19. CDR3s include the opening cysteine and the closing phenylalanine or tryptophan. D genes are given only for firm matches. Clone size is given for some rows only: seen once, a few or many times, or a class if the clone is expanded.

clone_size j_call d_call v_call cdr3_nt cdr3_aa
. TRBJ2-6 . TRBV3-1/TRBV3-2 TGTGCCAGCAGCCTAAACAGGGTAGGGGCCAACGTCCTGACTTTC CASSLNRVGANVLTF
. TRBJ2-5 TRBD2 TRBV9 TGTGCCAGCAGCGATCGAGCGGGGCAAGAGACCCAGTACTTC CASSDRAGQETQYF
. TRBJ2-3 TRBD2 TRBV19 TGTGCCAGTAGGGGGACTAGAATCACAGATACGCAGTATTTT CASRGTRITDTQYF
few TRBJ1-1 TRBD1 TRBV6-1 TGTGCCAGCAGTGAAGCGGGACAGATGAACACTGAAGCTTTCTTT CASSEAGQMNTEAFF
once TRBJ2-2 . TRBV5-6 TGTGCCAGCATCCATTTGGGGCGGCCGAACACCGGGGAGCTGTTTTTT CASIHLGRPNTGELFF
. TRBJ2-7 . TRBV6-5 TGTGCCAGCACCTGGGGGGCGGGAGCCTCGTACGAGCAGTACTTC CASTWGAGASYEQYF
. TRBJ2-7 TRBD2 TRBV9 TGTGCCAGGTTTATAGCGGGGGGTTTCCGGTACTTC CARFIAGGFRYF
. TRBJ2-7 . TRBV12-3/TRBV12-4 TGTGCCAGCAGCCTACAGGGTGTCCGCGAGCAGTACTTC CASSLQGVREQYF
. TRBJ1-1 . TRBV3-1/TRBV3-2 TGTGCCAGCAGCCTGTCCCTGGAGAGTACTGAAGCTTTCTTT CASSLSLESTEAFF
. TRBJ1-3 . TRBV2 TGTGCCAGCCAATCAGAATACTCTGGAAACACCATATATTTT CASQSEYSGNTIYF
. TRBJ1-1 . TRBV5-4 TGTGCCAGCAGCCACTTTGGGTATCGGGTTCCTGAAGCTTTCTTT CASSHFGYRVPEAFF
. TRBJ2-7 . TRBV9 TGTGCCAGCCAGGGTCCCCTGTGGGAGCAGTACTTC CASQGPLWEQYF
. TRBJ1-1 . TRBV6-5 TGTGCCAGCAGTTACCAGGCCTCAGGGACTGAAGCTTTCTTT CASSYQASGTEAFF
once TRBJ2-1 . TRBV29-1 TGCAGCGCCCTAGACGGGAGACTAGCCTACAATGAGCAGTTCTTC CSALDGRLAYNEQFF
once TRBJ1-2 . TRBV19 TGTGCCAGTAGTATAGACCACAGGGCCTATGGCTACACCTTC CASSIDHRAYGYTF
. TRBJ1-5 . TRBV10-3 TGTGCCATCACTGAGGGAGAGGATCAGCCCCAGCATTTT CAITEGEDQPQHF
. TRBJ2-3 . TRBV30 TGTGCCTGGAAAAGGACGGGGGTGAGAACAGATACGCAGTATTTT CAWKRTGVRTDTQYF
. TRBJ2-2 TRBD1 TRBV2 TGTGCCAGCAGTGAATGGGCAGGGGGTAACACCGGGGAGCTGTTTTTT CASSEWAGGNTGELFF
. TRBJ1-2 TRBD1 TRBV15 TGTGCCACCAGCAGAGATCTTGCCCCGGTGGGACAGTTTGTCGGCTACACCTTC CATSRDLAPVGQFVGYTF
. TRBJ2-3 . TRBV15 TGTGCCACCAGCAGAGGTCGGACAGGGAGGGCAGATACGCAGTATTTT CATSRGRTGRADTQYF
. TRBJ2-3 TRBD2 TRBV9 TGTGCCAGCAGCGTCCCGCTAGCGGGAGGGCCATCGGCAGATACGCAGTATTTT CASSVPLAGGPSADTQYF
. TRBJ2-7 . TRBV27 TGTGCCAGCATGACCAGGGGAAACTACGAGCAGTACTTC CASMTRGNYEQYF
few TRBJ2-2 . TRBV6-6 TGTGCCAGCAGTTCAACAGGTTATGCCGGGGAGCTGTTTTTT CASSSTGYAGELFF
. TRBJ1-6 . TRBV14 TGTGCCAGCAGGGGGGCGTCCTATAATTCACCCCTCCACTTT CASRGASYNSPLHF
. TRBJ1-1 . TRBV24-1 TGTGCCACCAGTGAGTCCAAAACAGGGATACCCACTGAAGCTTTCTTT CATSESKTGIPTEAFF
few TRBJ1-1 . TRBV28 TGTGCCAGCAGTTTGGAGATTATGAACACTGAAGCTTTCTTT CASSLEIMNTEAFF
. TRBJ2-2 . TRBV2 TGTGCCAGCAGTGAAGGGTTAGGGGGTTGGGCCGGGGAGCTGTTTTTT CASSEGLGGWAGELFF
. TRBJ2-3 TRBD1 TRBV27 TGTGCCAGCAGTTTAGGGACAGACAGGGATCCAGATACGCAGTATTTT CASSLGTDRDPDTQYF
few TRBJ1-1 . TRBV13 TGTGCCAGCAGCTTAAGCCCCTGGTCGCGAGACACTGAAGCTTTCTTT CASSLSPWSRDTEAFF
. TRBJ2-5 . TRBV3-1/TRBV3-2 TGTGCCAGCAGCCTCGGGGGGCCGCAGCAGACCCAGTACTTC CASSLGGPQQTQYF
. TRBJ1-1 TRBD1 TRBV5-1 TGCGCCAGCAGTTCCCTCGTTTCCGGGACAGGGTCTGAAGCTTTCTTT CASSSLVSGTGSEAFF
. TRBJ2-5 TRBD2 TRBV30 TGTGCCTGGAGTGTTTACGGGGGGGCCGGGGAGACCCAGTACTTC CAWSVYGGAGETQYF
. TRBJ1-2 TRBD1 TRBV6-5 TGTGCCAGCAGCGACAGGGAAGAAAGCTATGGCTACACCTTC CASSDREESYGYTF
. TRBJ1-1 TRBD1 TRBV5-1 TGCGCCAGCCTCCGGACAGGGGAGAGCACTGAAGCTTTCTTT CASLRTGESTEAFF
. TRBJ2-1 TRBD2 TRBV11-2 TGTGCCAGCAGCTTTCCCCCTTTCAGCGGGGGTGCTCACAATGAGCAGTTCTTC CASSFPPFSGGAHNEQFF
. TRBJ1-5 . TRBV7-8 TGTGCCAGCAGCTCCCAGATCCGCAGCAATCAGCCCCAGCATTTT CASSSQIRSNQPQHF
once TRBJ2-7 TRBD2 TRBV18 TGTGCCAGCTCACCTTTTGGCGGGGGTACCTCCTACGAGCAGTACTTC CASSPFGGGTSYEQYF
. TRBJ1-1 TRBD1 TRBV5-1 TGCGCCAGCAGCTGGACAGGGGAGTCCACTGAAGCTTTCTTT CASSWTGESTEAFF